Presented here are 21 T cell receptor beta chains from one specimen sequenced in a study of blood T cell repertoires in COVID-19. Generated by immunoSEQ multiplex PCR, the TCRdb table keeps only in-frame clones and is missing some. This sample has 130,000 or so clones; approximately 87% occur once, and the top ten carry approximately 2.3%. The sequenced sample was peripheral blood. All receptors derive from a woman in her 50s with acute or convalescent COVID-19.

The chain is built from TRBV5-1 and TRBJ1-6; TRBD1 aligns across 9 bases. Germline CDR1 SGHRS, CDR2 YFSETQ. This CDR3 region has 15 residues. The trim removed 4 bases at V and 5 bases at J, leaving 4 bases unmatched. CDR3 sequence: CASSGGTGNNSPLHF. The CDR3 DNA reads TGCGCCAGCAGCGGGGGGACAGGGAATAATTCACCCCTCCACTTT.

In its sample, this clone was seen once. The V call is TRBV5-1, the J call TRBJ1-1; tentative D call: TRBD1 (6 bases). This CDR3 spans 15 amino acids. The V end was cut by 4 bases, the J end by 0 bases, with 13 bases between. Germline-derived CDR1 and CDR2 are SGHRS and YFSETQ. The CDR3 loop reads CASSRLGALNTEAFF. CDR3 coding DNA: TGCGCCAGCAGCAGACTGGGGGCTCTGAACACTGAAGCTTTCTTT.

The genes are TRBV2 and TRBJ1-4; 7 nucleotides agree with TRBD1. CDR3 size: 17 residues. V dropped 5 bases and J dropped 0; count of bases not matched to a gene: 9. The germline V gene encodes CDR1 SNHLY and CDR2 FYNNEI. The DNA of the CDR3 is TGTGCCAGCAGTTTGGACAGGAGTCGGGCAACTAATGAAAAACTGTTTTTT. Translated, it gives CASSLDRSRATNEKLFF.

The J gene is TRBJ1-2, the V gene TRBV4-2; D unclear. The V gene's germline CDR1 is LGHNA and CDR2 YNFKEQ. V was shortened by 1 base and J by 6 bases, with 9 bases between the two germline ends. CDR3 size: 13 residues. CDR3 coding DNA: TGTGCCAGCAGCCAAGGGGGAGGTGATGGCTACACCTTC. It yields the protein CASSQGGGDGYTF.

CDR3 protein: CASSSGGHNEQFF. Here the CDR3 DNA reads TGTGCCAGCAGCTCAGGGGGTCACAATGAGCAGTTCTTC. The chain joins TRBV5-6 to TRBJ2-1; 7 bases are a match to TRBD1. Germline V CDR1 and CDR2: SGHDT, YYEEEE. The CDR3 extends over 13 amino acids. The J segment lost 5 bases and the V segment lost 3 bases, leaving 2 bases of the junction unmatched.

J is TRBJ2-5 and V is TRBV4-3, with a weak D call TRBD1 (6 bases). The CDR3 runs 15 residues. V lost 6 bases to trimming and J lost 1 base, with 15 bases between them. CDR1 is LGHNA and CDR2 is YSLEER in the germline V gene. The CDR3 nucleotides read TGCGCCAGCAGTCCTGGGGGCGCCTCCCAAGAGACCCAGTACTTC. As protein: CASSPGGASQETQYF.

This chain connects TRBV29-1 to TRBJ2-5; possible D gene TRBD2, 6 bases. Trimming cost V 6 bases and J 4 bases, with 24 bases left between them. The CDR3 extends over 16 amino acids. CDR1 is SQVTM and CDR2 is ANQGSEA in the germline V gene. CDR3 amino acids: CSVGRRGEPAGETQYF. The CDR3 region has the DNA TGCAGCGTCGGCCGGCGGGGAGAGCCCGCAGGAGAGACCCAGTACTTC.

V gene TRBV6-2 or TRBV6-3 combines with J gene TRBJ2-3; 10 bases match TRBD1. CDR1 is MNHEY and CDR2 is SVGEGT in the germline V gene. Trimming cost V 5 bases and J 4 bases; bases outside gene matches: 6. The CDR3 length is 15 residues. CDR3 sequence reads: CASSDWDRGADTQYF. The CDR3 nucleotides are TGTGCCAGCAGTGACTGGGACAGGGGTGCAGATACGCAGTATTTT.

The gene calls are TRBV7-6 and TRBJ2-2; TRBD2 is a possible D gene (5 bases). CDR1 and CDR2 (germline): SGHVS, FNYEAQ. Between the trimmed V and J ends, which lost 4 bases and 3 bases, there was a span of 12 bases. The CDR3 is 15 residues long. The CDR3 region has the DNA TGTGCCAGCAGCTCCAGGACTGGAGACACCGGGGAGCTGTTTTTT. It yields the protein CASSSRTGDTGELFF.

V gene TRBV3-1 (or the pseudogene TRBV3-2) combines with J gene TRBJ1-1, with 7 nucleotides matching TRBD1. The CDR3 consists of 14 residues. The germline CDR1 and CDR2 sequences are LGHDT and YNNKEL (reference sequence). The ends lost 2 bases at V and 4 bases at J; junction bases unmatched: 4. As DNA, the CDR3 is TGTGCCAGCAGCCAAACCTCAGGGGGCACTGAAGCTTTCTTT. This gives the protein CASSQTSGGTEAFF.

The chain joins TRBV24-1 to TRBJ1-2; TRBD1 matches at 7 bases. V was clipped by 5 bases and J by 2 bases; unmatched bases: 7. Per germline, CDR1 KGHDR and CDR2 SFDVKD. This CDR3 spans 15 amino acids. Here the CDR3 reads CATSGGRDSNYGYTF. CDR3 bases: TGTGCCACCAGTGGCGGCCGGGACAGCAACTATGGCTACACCTTC.

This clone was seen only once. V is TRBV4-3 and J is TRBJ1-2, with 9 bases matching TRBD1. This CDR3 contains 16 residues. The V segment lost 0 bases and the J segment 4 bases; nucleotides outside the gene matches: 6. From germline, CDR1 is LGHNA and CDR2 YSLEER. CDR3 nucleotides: TGCGCCAGCAGCCAAGATTGGGGACAGGGACTCTATGGCTACACCTTC. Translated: CASSQDWGQGLYGYTF.

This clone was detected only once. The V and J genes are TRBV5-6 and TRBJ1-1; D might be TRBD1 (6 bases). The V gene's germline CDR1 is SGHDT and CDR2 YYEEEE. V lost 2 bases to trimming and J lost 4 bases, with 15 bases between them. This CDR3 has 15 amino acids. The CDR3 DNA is TGTGCCAGCAGCTTACAGGGAATCATCGGCACTGAAGCTTTCTTT. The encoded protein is CASSLQGIIGTEAFF.

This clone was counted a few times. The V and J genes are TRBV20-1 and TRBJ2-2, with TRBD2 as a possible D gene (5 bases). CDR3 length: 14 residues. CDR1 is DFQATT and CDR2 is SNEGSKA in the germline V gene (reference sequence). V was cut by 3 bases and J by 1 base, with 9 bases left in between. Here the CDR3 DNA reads TGCAGTGCTAGTACTAGAGGGAACACCGGGGAGCTGTTTTTT. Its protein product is CSASTRGNTGELFF.

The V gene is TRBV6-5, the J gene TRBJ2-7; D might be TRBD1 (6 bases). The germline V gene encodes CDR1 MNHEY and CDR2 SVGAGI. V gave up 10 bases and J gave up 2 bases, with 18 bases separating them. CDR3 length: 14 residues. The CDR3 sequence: CATSLGDTTYEQYF. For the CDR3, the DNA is TGTGCCACCTCCCTGGGGGACACAACCTACGAGCAGTACTTC.

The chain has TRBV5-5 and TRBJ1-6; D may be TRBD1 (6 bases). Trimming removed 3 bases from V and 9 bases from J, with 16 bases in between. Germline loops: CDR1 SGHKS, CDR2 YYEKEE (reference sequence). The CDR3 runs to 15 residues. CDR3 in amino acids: CASSSGNRVSSPLHF. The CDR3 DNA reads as TGTGCCAGCAGCTCTGGTAACAGGGTATCTTCACCCCTCCACTTT.

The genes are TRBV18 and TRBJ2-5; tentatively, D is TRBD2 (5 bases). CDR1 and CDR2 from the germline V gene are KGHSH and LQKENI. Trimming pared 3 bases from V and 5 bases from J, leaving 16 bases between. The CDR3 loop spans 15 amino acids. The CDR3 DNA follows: TGTGCCAGCTCACCGAGGGCTGGGCTCGGGGAGACCCAGTACTTC. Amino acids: CASSPRAGLGETQYF.

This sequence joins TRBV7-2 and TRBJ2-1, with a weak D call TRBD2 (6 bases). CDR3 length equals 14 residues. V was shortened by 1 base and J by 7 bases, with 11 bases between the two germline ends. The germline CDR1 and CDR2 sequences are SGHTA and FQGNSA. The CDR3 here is CASSLVGGENEQFF. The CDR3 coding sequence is TGTGCCAGCAGCTTAGTCGGCGGGGAAAATGAGCAGTTCTTC.

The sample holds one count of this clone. The CDR3 protein is CASSQGQGVSYEQYF. Here the CDR3 DNA reads TGTGCCAGCAGCCAGGGACAGGGGGTCTCCTACGAGCAGTACTTC. The J gene is TRBJ2-7, the V gene TRBV11-3; 11 nucleotides match TRBD1. Per the germline V gene, CDR1 is SGHNT and CDR2 is YENEEA. There are 15 residues in the CDR3. The ends lost 5 bases at V and 0 bases at J; junction bases unmatched: 3. The full variable domain, its missing parts supplied by reference TRBV11-3 and TRBJ2-7, is EAGVVQSPRYKIIEKKQPVAFWCNPISGHNTLYWYLQNLGQGPELLIRYENEEAVDDSQLPKDRFSAERLKGVDSTLKIQPAELGDSAVYLCASSQGQGVSYEQYFGPGTRLTVT.

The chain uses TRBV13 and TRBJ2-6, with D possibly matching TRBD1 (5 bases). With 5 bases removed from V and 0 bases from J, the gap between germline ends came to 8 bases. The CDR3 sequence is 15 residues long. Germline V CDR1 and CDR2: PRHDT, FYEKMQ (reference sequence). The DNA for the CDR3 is TGTGCCAGCAGCCGCAGGGTCTCTGGGGCCAACGTCCTGACTTTC. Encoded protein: CASSRRVSGANVLTF.

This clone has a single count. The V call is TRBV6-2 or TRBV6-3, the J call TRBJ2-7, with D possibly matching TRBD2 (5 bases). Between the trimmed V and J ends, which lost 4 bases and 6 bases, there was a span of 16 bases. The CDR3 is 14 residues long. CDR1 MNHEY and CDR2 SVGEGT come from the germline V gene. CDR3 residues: CASSSAGLPSEQYF. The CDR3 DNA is TGTGCCAGCAGTTCCGCCGGACTCCCCAGCGAGCAGTACTTC.